This TCR beta chain comes out of a study of CXCR3-negative and CXCR3-positive naive CD8 T cells. Regarding the study as a whole: For the naive subsets, surface CD5 was similar, and TCR strength was inferred from TRB CDR3 properties.

Germline lookup yields CDR1 MNHEY and CDR2 SVGAGI. The CDR3 length is 14 residues. Through 5' RACE with UMI labels, the TRB cDNA libraries were prepared. Following a re-call of the 5' RACE reads, TCRdb has one entry per CDR3 protein and lacks DNA. Its listing shows about 57,000 distinct CDR3 sequences. In the case of this clonotype: Its antigen is not known.

The sequence derives from a human donor in good health. Some clones in this sample may be carry-over from other donors' samples. The sample consisted of memory CD8+ T cells from blood. The chain links TRBV6-5 to TRBJ2-7; TCRdb gives TRBD2 as the D gene, but with no DNA this cannot be confirmed. The CDR3 loop is CASSRTSGGYEQYF.